This TCR beta chain was captured by sequencing in a study of Tregs in tolerant kidney transplant recipients. General study points: Expanding Tregs on activated donor B cells appeared to best identify donor-specific TCRbeta clones. Nucleotide sequences could not be compared across some patients' samples due to primer changes.

Recipients received nonmyeloablative bone marrow transplants from related graft donors, with transient mixed chimerism. Unstimulated Tregs (CD4+CD25+CD127-) and CD4+CD25- non-Tregs were sorted from PBMCs. To note about this clone: Its antigen is undetermined.

Profiled with immunoSEQ multiplex PCR; TCRdb holds only in-frame clones, not every one. The data contain over 70,000 clones, around nine tenths of them singletons. Material: CD4+ T cells from blood (PBMCs), obtained 24 months after the transplant. The TCR comes from a human patient who received a combined kidney and bone marrow transplant. Some T cells may be transferred from the graft donor.

The CDR3 region has the DNA TGTGCCAGCTCACCACTTCGGCGGGAAGGGCATGAGCAGTTCTTC. Translation: CASSPLRREGHEQFF. The J gene is TRBJ2-1, the V gene TRBV18, with a possible D match to TRBD2 (6 bases). This CDR3 contains 15 residues. Germline V gene data show CDR1 as KGHSH and CDR2 as LQKENI. Trimming pared 1 base from V and 8 bases from J, leaving 15 bases between.